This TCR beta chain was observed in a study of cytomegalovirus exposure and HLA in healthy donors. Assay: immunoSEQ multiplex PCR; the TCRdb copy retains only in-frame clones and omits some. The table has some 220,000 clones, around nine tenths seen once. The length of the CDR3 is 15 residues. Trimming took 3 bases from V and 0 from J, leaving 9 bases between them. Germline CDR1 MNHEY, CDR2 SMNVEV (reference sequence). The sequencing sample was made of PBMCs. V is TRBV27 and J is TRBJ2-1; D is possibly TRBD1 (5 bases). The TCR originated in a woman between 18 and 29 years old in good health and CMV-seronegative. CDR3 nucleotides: TGTGCCAGCAGTTTGACAGAGACCTCCTACAATGAGCAGTTCTTC. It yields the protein CASSLTETSYNEQFF.